This TCR beta chain was observed in a study of blood T cell repertoires in COVID-19. Study-level background: Acute-phase and convalescent COVID-19 samples originated in the United States, Italy and Spain. PBMCs, B-cell-depleted T cells, or T cells provided the cDNA or gDNA that made up the material.

Produced via immunoSEQ multiplex PCR; TCRdb's table is partial and in-frame only. Among roughly 100,000 clones listed, roughly 85% were seen once. CDR3 length equals 15 residues. V was cut by 3 bases and J by 4 bases, with 12 bases left in between. The germline V gene has CDR1 ENHRY and CDR2 SYGVKD. Sequencing was done on a sample of peripheral blood. This chain joins TRBV10-3 and TRBJ1-4; D is uncertain. This TCR was recovered from a human donor in a cohort sampled during active COVID-19. DNA for the CDR3: TGTGCCATCAGTGAAGGAAGGAGAGATAATGAAAAACTGTTTTTT. Its translation: CAISEGRRDNEKLFF.